One and the same sample provided the 8 T cell receptor beta chains below, sequenced in a study of T cell responses to AZD1222 COVID-19 vaccine. Clones were sequenced by immunoSEQ multiplex PCR, and TCRdb holds only the in-frame ones, with some missing. The sample carries about 160,000 clones, 85% to 95% recorded once. The material was peripheral blood, obtained 28 days after the second AZD1222 dose. The source is an adult who received the AZD1222 COVID-19 vaccine.

The chain uses TRBV27 and TRBJ1-2; D is undetermined. V lost 6 bases to trimming and J lost 8 bases, with 28 bases between them. The CDR3 is 17 residues long. Germline V gene data show CDR1 as MNHEY and CDR2 as SMNVEV (reference sequence). Here the CDR3 DNA reads TGTGCCAGCAGCCCGATCCATGCGGGCCGGGTTGTTGGGGGCTACACCTTC. Translated: CASSPIHAGRVVGGYTF.

The CDR3 region has the DNA TGTGCCAGCAGTTACTCTGGGGCCCTCCACTTT. Protein: CASSYSGALHF. V usage is TRBV6-6 and J usage is TRBJ1-6; D unclear. CDR1 MNHNY and CDR2 SVGAGI come from the germline V gene (reference sequence). This CDR3 contains 11 residues. Between the trimmed V and J ends, which lost 0 bases and 14 bases, there was a span of 5 bases.

V and J are TRBV9 and TRBJ2-2, with 9 nucleotides matching TRBD2. The CDR3 contains 15 residues. With 0 bases clipped from V and 4 bases from J, the junction kept 1 base outside the gene matches. Germline assignment: CDR1 SGDLS and CDR2 YYNGEE. The CDR3 is CASSVDSGGTGELFF. CDR3 in DNA: TGTGCCAGCAGCGTAGATAGCGGGGGCACCGGGGAGCTGTTTTTT.

This chain connects TRBV9 to TRBJ2-1; 7 nucleotides align to TRBD2. There are 14 residues in the CDR3. CDR1 is SGDLS, CDR2 YYNGEE, per germline. V was pared by 0 bases and J by 6 bases, with 3 bases of the junction left unmatched. The CDR3, as DNA: TGTGCCAGCAGCGTAGGAACGGGAGGCAATGAGCAGTTCTTC. It encodes CASSVGTGGNEQFF.

The rearrangement uses TRBV28 and TRBJ1-1, with TRBD1 as a possible D gene (6 bases). Germline CDR1 is MDHEN and CDR2 is SYDVKM. Trimming pared 6 bases from V and 6 bases from J, leaving 14 bases between. The CDR3 is 13 amino acids. The CDR3 DNA sequence: TGTGCCAGCAGCCCCGACAGGCAGTCTGAAGCTTTCTTT. Protein: CASSPDRQSEAFF. Supplemented by reference TRBV28 and TRBJ1-1, the full variable domain reads DVKVTQSSRYLVKRTGEKVFLECVQDMDHENMFWYRQDPGLGLRLIYFSYDVKMKEKGDIPEGYSVSREKKERFSLILESASTNQTSMYLCASSPDRQSEAFFGQGTRLTVV.

J is TRBJ1-5 and V is TRBV7-2; D remains unclear. The V gene's germline CDR1 is SGHTA and CDR2 FQGNSA. Trimming left V 2 bases short and J 7 bases short, with 18 bases between. This CDR3 spans 16 amino acids. The CDR3 coding sequence is TGTGCCAGCAGCTTATTCGGAGAACAGTACGGCCAGCCCCAGCATTTT. Its translation is CASSLFGEQYGQPQHF. Looking up the rest from reference TRBV7-2 and TRBJ1-5 gives the full variable domain: GAGVSQSPSNKVTEKGKDVELRCDPISGHTALYWYRQSLGQGLEFLIYFQGNSAPDKSGLPSDRFSAERTGGSVSTLTIQRTQQEDSAVYLCASSLFGEQYGQPQHFGDGTRLSIL.

The V and J genes are TRBV20-1 and TRBJ1-2; no clear D gene. CDR1 is DFQATT, CDR2 SNEGSKA, per germline (reference sequence). The CDR3 runs 11 residues. V lost 5 bases to trimming and J lost 8 bases, with 12 bases between them. The CDR3 DNA follows: TGCAGTGCTCCCAACAGCCAAGGCTACACCTTC. Protein product: CSAPNSQGYTF.

The gene calls are TRBV11-3 and TRBJ2-2; D uncertain. Germline V lookup: CDR1 SGHNT, CDR2 YENEEA. This CDR3 has 15 residues. Trimming pared 5 bases from V and 1 base from J, leaving 11 bases between. The CDR3 loop is CASSPGWGNTGELFF. DNA of the CDR3: TGTGCCAGCAGCCCCGGATGGGGGAACACCGGGGAGCTGTTTTTT.